These 19 T cell receptor beta chains were all obtained from the same sample, sequenced in a study of vaccination and CD4 T cells after COVID-19 (dated by TCRdb to 2022 to 2024). Library preparation employed PCR. The instrument was an Illumina iSeq 100. DNA from cultured CD4+ T cells was subjected to TCR sequencing with the Oncomine TCR Beta short-read assay at the Johns Hopkins FTIC core. Clones were called with MiXCR by TCRdb after fastp trimmed the public reads at Q25, and only in-frame beta chains were retained. One record per CDR3 amino acid sequence lists the most common genes and DNA. The sample data list roughly 14,000 distinct CDR3 sequences, and around 40% of these were observed just once. Clones ranked in the top ten supply 20% of the sample. What the treatment or condition label conveys for this sample: 10-day PBMC culture with coronavirus spike peptide pools or control peptides (ViraFEST assay).

For these receptors, no antigen is known. Source material: cultured CD4+ T cells from blood. These receptors were collected from a human donor with COVID-19.

The rearrangement joins TRBV7-9 to TRBJ2-5; D perhaps matches TRBD1 (6 bases). The CDR3 is 15 residues long. Looked up from germline, CDR1 is SEHNR and CDR2 is FQNEAQ (reference sequence). V gave up 5 bases and J gave up 4 bases, with 17 bases separating them. The CDR3: CASSPEGQPGETQYF. In DNA form, the CDR3 reads TGTGCCAGCAGCCCAGAGGGACAACCGGGAGAGACCCAGTACTTC. Full variable domain (remainder filled in from reference TRBV7-9 and TRBJ2-5): DTGVSQNPRHKITKRGQNVTFRCDPISEHNRLYWYRQTLGQGPEFLTYFQNEAQLEKSRLLSDRFSAERPKGSFSTLEIQRTEQGDSAMYLCASSPEGQPGETQYFGPGTRLLVL.

This chain uses TRBV10-3 with TRBJ2-1, with 8 bases matching TRBD2. The CDR3 sequence is 13 residues long. The V gene end was trimmed by 8 bases and the J gene end by 6 bases; junction bases not matched to a gene: 6. Germline V gene sequence: CDR1 ENHRY, CDR2 SYGVKD. CDR3 bases: TGTGCCATCGCACTAGCGGTAACCAATGAGCAGTTCTTC. Amino acid sequence: CAIALAVTNEQFF.

The chain couples TRBV7-2 to TRBJ2-3; the D gene is possibly TRBD1 (7 bases). Germline V gene lookup returns CDR1 SGHTA and CDR2 FQGNSA. Trimming removed 3 bases from V and 2 bases from J, with 15 bases in between. The CDR3 consists of 16 residues. This chain's CDR3 is CASSFGAGGITDTQYF. The CDR3, as DNA: TGTGCCAGCAGCTTCGGGGCAGGGGGGATCACAGATACGCAGTATTTT. The full variable domain, its missing parts supplied by reference TRBV7-2 and TRBJ2-3, is GAGVSQSPSNKVTEKGKDVELRCDPISGHTALYWYRQSLGQGLEFLIYFQGNSAPDKSGLPSDRFSAERTGGSVSTLTIQRTQQEDSAVYLCASSFGAGGITDTQYFGPGTRLTVL.

The genes are TRBV14 and TRBJ2-1, with D perhaps TRBD1 or TRBD2 (5 bases each). The V gene's germline CDR1 is SGHDN and CDR2 FVKESK. With 0 bases removed from V and 6 bases from J, the gap between germline ends came to 9 bases. The CDR3 totals 14 residues. The CDR3 sequence: CASSQDHGANEQFF. DNA for the CDR3: TGTGCCAGCAGCCAAGATCACGGGGCCAATGAGCAGTTCTTC.

The rearrangement links TRBV5-1 to TRBJ2-6, with a tentative D call TRBD1 (5 bases). Looked up from germline, CDR1 is SGHRS and CDR2 is YFSETQ. The germline V and J ends were trimmed by 4 bases and 4 bases, with 12 bases remaining between them. The CDR3 contains 15 residues. Written as DNA, the CDR3 is TGCGCCAGCAGCCCCCGGGCAGGGGGGGCCAACGTCCTGACTTTC. This codes for CASSPRAGGANVLTF.

The gene calls are TRBV5-4 and TRBJ2-7, with unresolved D. Germline CDR1 is SGHNT and CDR2 is YYREEE (reference sequence). The CDR3 loop spans 14 amino acids. Between the trimmed V and J ends, which lost 0 bases and 2 bases, there was a span of 9 bases. CDR3 region: CASSLEGAPYEQYF. The CDR3 region has the DNA TGTGCCAGCAGCTTGGAGGGCGCACCCTACGAGCAGTACTTC.

This chain uses TRBV11-3 with TRBJ2-3; a weak D match, TRBD1 (6 bases). The V end lost 5 bases, the J end lost 3 bases, and 12 bases lay between the germline ends. This CDR3 spans 14 amino acids. The germline CDR1 and CDR2 sequences are SGHNT and YENEEA. This CDR3 is CASSTRQETDTQYF. CDR3 coding DNA: TGTGCCAGCAGCACCCGACAGGAGACAGATACGCAGTATTTT.

The V and J genes are TRBV20-1 and TRBJ1-1; 11 positions match TRBD1. V trimming: 0 bases; J trimming: 5 bases; junction bases outside the gene matches: 11. This CDR3 region has 17 residues. CDR1 DFQATT and CDR2 SNEGSKA come from the germline V gene (reference sequence). The CDR3 loop is CSARENSAGQGGTEAFF. The CDR3 DNA is TGCAGTGCTAGAGAAAATTCCGCGGGACAGGGGGGGACTGAAGCTTTCTTT.

The chain recombines TRBV11-2 with TRBJ1-5, with 10 bases that match TRBD1. Losses at the gene ends were 5 bases for V and 4 bases for J; bases not matched to a gene: 5. The CDR3 loop spans 15 amino acids. Germline CDR1 SGHAT, CDR2 FQNNGV. CDR3 DNA: TGTGCCAGCAGCCGGGACAGGGGATATAATCAGCCCCAGCATTTT. Translation gives CASSRDRGYNQPQHF.

The chain links TRBV5-4 to TRBJ2-2, with D maybe TRBD1 (5 bases). Trimming stripped 5 bases from V and 1 base from J, with 6 bases between. There are 13 residues in the CDR3. Germline CDR1 and CDR2: SGHNT and YYREEE (reference sequence). Written as DNA, the CDR3 is TGTGCCAGCAGAAGGGGGAACACCGGGGAGCTGTTTTTT. It yields the protein CASRRGNTGELFF.

This clonotype showed up just a few times. This rearrangement joins TRBV6-1 to TRBJ1-4; TRBD1 matches at 9 bases. This CDR3 is 17 amino acids long. J lost 8 bases, V lost 6 bases, and 16 bases had no gene match. Germline CDR1 and CDR2: MNHNS and SASEGT. The DNA of the CDR3 is TGTGCCAGCAGAAAAGGGTCGTTCGGGACAGGGAACGAAAAACTGTTTTTT. Its translation: CASRKGSFGTGNEKLFF.

The rearrangement uses TRBV7-8 and TRBJ1-3; D gene unclear. Trimming pared 4 bases from V and 0 bases from J, leaving 10 bases between. Germline V gene sequence: CDR1 SGHVS, CDR2 FQNEAQ. The CDR3 has 15 amino acids. This CDR3 reads CASSSDQSSGNTIYF. The DNA of the CDR3 is TGTGCCAGCAGCTCAGACCAATCCTCTGGAAACACCATATATTTT.

The rearrangement uses TRBV27 and TRBJ2-2; tentatively, D is TRBD1 (5 bases). The CDR3 consists of 14 residues. Germline V gene data show CDR1 as MNHEY and CDR2 as SMNVEV (reference sequence). With 5 bases removed from V and 8 bases from J, the gap between germline ends came to 15 bases. Here the CDR3 reads CASSTTGYTGELFF. In DNA form, the CDR3 reads TGTGCCAGCAGTACAACAGGATATACTGGGGAGCTGTTTTTT.

This chain links TRBV5-4 with TRBJ1-4; D is unresolved. Trimming stripped 4 bases from V and 5 bases from J, with 15 bases between. CDR1 SGHNT and CDR2 YYREEE come from the germline V gene (reference sequence). The CDR3 has 15 residues. This CDR3 is CASSATSNSNEKLFF. DNA of the CDR3: TGTGCCAGCAGCGCTACATCCAACTCCAATGAAAAACTGTTTTTT. Using reference TRBV5-4 and TRBJ1-4 for the parts outside the CDR3, the full variable domain is ETGVTQSPTHLIKTRGQQVTLRCSSQSGHNTVSWYQQALGQGPQFIFQYYREEENGRGNFPPRFSGLQFPNYSSELNVNALELDDSALYLCASSATSNSNEKLFFGSGTQLSVL.

This sequence joins TRBV7-8 and TRBJ2-2; TRBD1 aligns across 8 bases. After removal of 5 bases from V and 1 base from J, the junction contained 3 bases not matched to a gene. This CDR3 spans 15 amino acids. Per the germline V gene, CDR1 is SGHVS and CDR2 is FQNEAQ. The CDR3 nucleotides are TGTGCCAGCAGCCGACAGGGGCTGAACACCGGGGAGCTGTTTTTT. Translated, it gives CASSRQGLNTGELFF.

V is TRBV6-2 or TRBV6-3 and J is TRBJ1-5, with 8 bases matching TRBD1. This CDR3 spans 14 amino acids. Losses at the gene ends were 4 bases for V and 6 bases for J; bases not matched to a gene: 5. Germline CDR1 reads MNHEY; CDR2 reads SVGEGT. The DNA for the CDR3 is TGTGCCAGCAGTTGGACAGGGTCGACTCAGCCCCAGCATTTT. Encoded protein: CASSWTGSTQPQHF.

This clonotype was observed a few times. The V call is TRBV28, the J call TRBJ1-5; 7 bases are shared with TRBD1. Germline loops: CDR1 MDHEN, CDR2 SYDVKM. With V trimmed by 7 bases and J by 0 bases, 3 bases remained unmatched. The CDR3 spans 14 residues. CDR3 sequence: CASIYRGSNQPQHF. The CDR3 region has the DNA TGTGCCAGCATCTACAGGGGTAGCAATCAGCCCCAGCATTTT.

This clonotype was detected only a few times. V gene TRBV27 combines with J gene TRBJ2-1; 7 nucleotides agree with TRBD2. The CDR3 runs 15 residues. V shed 1 base, J shed 3 bases, and the junction held 3 bases outside the gene matches. Germline CDR1 is MNHEY and CDR2 is SMNVEV (reference sequence). CDR3 bases: TGTGCCAGCAGTTTATTGGGGGGGAACTACAATGAGCAGTTCTTC. Its protein product is CASSLLGGNYNEQFF.

This clonotype came up once. This chain links TRBV4-2 with TRBJ2-1, with 9 bases matching TRBD2. The CDR3 extends over 18 amino acids. V was clipped by 0 bases and J by 5 bases; unmatched bases: 11. Germline V lookup: CDR1 LGHNA, CDR2 YNFKEQ. The CDR3: CASSQDTQAGGLHNEQFF. CDR3 DNA sequence: TGTGCCAGCAGCCAAGATACCCAAGCGGGGGGCCTACACAATGAGCAGTTCTTC.